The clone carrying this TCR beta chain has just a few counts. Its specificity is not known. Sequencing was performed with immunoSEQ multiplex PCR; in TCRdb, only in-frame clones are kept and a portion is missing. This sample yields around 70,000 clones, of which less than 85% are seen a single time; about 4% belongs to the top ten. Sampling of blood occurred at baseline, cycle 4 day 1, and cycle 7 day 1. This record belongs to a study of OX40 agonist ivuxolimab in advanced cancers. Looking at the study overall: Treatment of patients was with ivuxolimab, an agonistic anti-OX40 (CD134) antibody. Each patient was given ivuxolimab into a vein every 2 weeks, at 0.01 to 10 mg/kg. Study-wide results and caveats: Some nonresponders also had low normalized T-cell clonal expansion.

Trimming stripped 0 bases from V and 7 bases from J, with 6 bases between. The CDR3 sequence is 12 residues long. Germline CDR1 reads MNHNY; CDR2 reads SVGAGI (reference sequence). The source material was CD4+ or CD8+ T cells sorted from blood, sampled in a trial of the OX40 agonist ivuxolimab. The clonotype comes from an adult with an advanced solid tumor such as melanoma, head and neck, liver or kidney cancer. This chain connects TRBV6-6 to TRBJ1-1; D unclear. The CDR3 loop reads CASSYSGLEAFF. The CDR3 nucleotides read TGTGCCAGCAGTTACTCCGGGCTTGAAGCTTTCTTT.